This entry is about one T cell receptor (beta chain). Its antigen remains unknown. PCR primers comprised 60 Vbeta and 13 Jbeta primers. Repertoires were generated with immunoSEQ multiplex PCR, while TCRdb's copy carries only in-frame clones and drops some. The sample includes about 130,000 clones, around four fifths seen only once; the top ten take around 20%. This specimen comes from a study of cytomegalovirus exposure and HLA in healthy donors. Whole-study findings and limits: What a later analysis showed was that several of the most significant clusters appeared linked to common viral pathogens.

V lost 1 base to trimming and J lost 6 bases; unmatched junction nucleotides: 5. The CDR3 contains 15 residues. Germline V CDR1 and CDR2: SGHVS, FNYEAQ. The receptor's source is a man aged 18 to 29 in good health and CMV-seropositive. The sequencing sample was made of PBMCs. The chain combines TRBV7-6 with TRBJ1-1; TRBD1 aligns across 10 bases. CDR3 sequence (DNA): TGTGCCAGCAGCTTAGACCGGGACAGGGGCTCTGAAGCTTTCTTT. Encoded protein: CASSLDRDRGSEAFF.